Listed below are T cell receptor beta chains from one sample, sequenced in a study of T-cell reconstitution after alpha-beta-depleted transplantation in children. TCRdb called the PCR reads again in MiXCR, with one record for every CDR3 protein. The table includes fewer than 700,000 distinct CDR3 sequences, 10% to 15% detected once. The source was PBMCs, mostly from graft donor cells, collected 360 days after TCRalphabeta/CD19-depleted stem cell transplant. The origin of the receptors is a male patient aged 10-17 years who had a stem cell transplant for acute myeloid leukemia, so the T cells may come from the graft donor. Both conserved end residues are part of each CDR3. The D gene is left open where the match is weak. Not every row has a clone size; where given, it reads once, few, many or a size class.

J gene | clone size | V gene | D gene | CDR3 protein | CDR3 DNA
TRBJ2-1 | many | TRBV29-1 | . | CSVAKLRGVAEQFF | TGCAGCGTTGCCAAACTTAGGGGCGTCGCCGAGCAGTTCTTC
TRBJ2-7 | . | TRBV28 | . | CASSFKGLTYEQYF | TGTGCCAGCAGTTTTAAGGGACTTACCTACGAGCAGTACTTC
TRBJ1-1 | few | TRBV6-1 | TRBD1 | CASSEWGQGAENTEAFF | TGTGCCAGCAGTGAATGGGGACAGGGGGCTGAAAACACTGAAGCTTTCTTT
TRBJ2-1 | few | TRBV18 | TRBD2 | CASSRNRIAGNYNEQFF | TGTGCCAGCTCACGTAACCGTATAGCGGGGAACTACAATGAGCAGTTCTTC
TRBJ2-2 | many | TRBV15 | . | CATSRVVSTGELFF | TGTGCCACCAGCAGAGTTGTGAGCACCGGGGAGCTGTTTTTT
TRBJ2-7 | . | TRBV20-1 | TRBD2 | CSASLSGGYEQYF | TGCAGTGCTAGTCTTAGCGGGGGCTACGAGCAGTACTTC
TRBJ2-1 | many | TRBV25-1 | TRBD2 | CASSGLASYNEQFF | TGTGCCAGCAGTGGACTAGCTTCCTACAATGAGCAGTTCTTC
TRBJ2-7 | . | TRBV5-1 | TRBD2 | CASSSGLPRSSYEQYF | TGCGCCAGCAGCTCGGGACTACCCAGGAGCTCCTACGAGCAGTACTTC
TRBJ2-3 | many | TRBV20-1 | TRBD1 | CSARDMDRVPGTQYF | TGCAGTGCTAGAGATATGGACAGGGTGCCGGGTACGCAGTATTTT
TRBJ2-6 | few | TRBV9 | TRBD1 | CASSPGTGSFSGANVLTF | TGTGCCAGCAGCCCGGGGACAGGCTCTTTCTCTGGGGCCAACGTCCTGACTTTC
TRBJ1-1 | . | TRBV28 | TRBD1 | CASSLRTGKTEAFF | TGTGCCAGCAGCCTTCGGACAGGGAAAACTGAAGCTTTCTTT
TRBJ2-1 | many | TRBV7-2 | . | CASSTRFGGVHNEQFF | TGTGCCAGCAGCACCCGTTTCGGGGGCGTCCACAATGAGCAGTTCTTC
TRBJ2-7 | many | TRBV29-1 | TRBD1 | CSVDTGQGSYEQYF | TGCAGCGTGGATACGGGACAGGGATCCTACGAGCAGTACTTC
TRBJ2-6 | few | TRBV29-1 | . | CSVWGYSGANVLTF | TGCAGCGTGTGGGGGTACTCTGGGGCCAACGTCCTGACTTTC
TRBJ2-1 | . | TRBV29-1 | . | CSVDPGHYNEQFF | TGCAGCGTTGATCCCGGACACTACAATGAGCAGTTCTTC
TRBJ2-2 | few | TRBV11-1 | TRBD2 | CASIDFGTSLTGELFF | TGTGCCAGCATCGATTTCGGGACTAGCCTCACCGGGGAGCTGTTTTTT
TRBJ2-1 | few | TRBV5-1 | . | CASSLGSGSSSYNEQFF | TGCGCCAGCAGCTTGGGATCCGGGAGTAGCTCCTACAATGAGCAGTTCTTC
TRBJ2-1 | . | TRBV7-2 | TRBD2 | CASSWLSGGAYNEQFF | TGTGCCAGCAGCTGGCTTAGCGGGGGGGCCTACAATGAGCAGTTCTTC
TRBJ2-5 | . | TRBV12-3/TRBV12-4 | TRBD1 | CASRATGGLETQYF | TGTGCCAGCAGAGCGACAGGGGGCCTAGAGACCCAGTACTTC
TRBJ2-7 | . | TRBV12-5 | TRBD2 | CASGLEIGTSGTYEQYF | TGTGCTAGTGGTTTGGAAATCGGGACTAGCGGGACCTACGAGCAGTACTTC
TRBJ2-5 | . | TRBV7-2 | . | CASSPDLASRAQYF | TGTGCCAGCAGCCCCGACCTGGCTAGCAGGGCCCAGTACTTC
TRBJ2-2 | few | TRBV7-6 | . | CASSLMPATGELFF | TGTGCCAGCAGCTTAATGCCGGCCACCGGGGAGCTGTTTTTT
TRBJ1-2 | . | TRBV29-1 | . | CSSQDRQQNGYTF | TGCAGCTCGCAAGACCGACAACAAAATGGCTACACCTTC
TRBJ2-1 | . | TRBV7-2 | TRBD2 | CASSPLGLAGPKEQFF | TGTGCCAGCAGCCCATTGGGACTAGCGGGGCCTAAGGAGCAGTTCTTC
TRBJ1-2 | . | TRBV12-3/TRBV12-4 | . | CASSLFRGAVYGYTF | TGTGCCAGCAGTTTATTTCGCGGGGCGGTCTATGGCTACACCTTC
TRBJ2-5 | many | TRBV5-1 | TRBD2 | CASSFGGGPETQYF | TGCGCCAGCAGCTTCGGGGGAGGGCCAGAGACCCAGTACTTC
TRBJ2-7 | many | TRBV29-1 | . | CRVLGDYGQYF | TGCAGAGTCCTGGGGGATTACGGGCAGTACTTC
TRBJ2-3 | . | TRBV24-1 | . | CATTETGPHTDTQYF | TGTGCCACCACTGAAACAGGGCCCCACACAGATACGCAGTATTTT
TRBJ1-5 | few | TRBV7-2 | . | CASSPIEGGNQPQHF | TGTGCCAGCAGCCCCATAGAGGGAGGCAATCAGCCCCAGCATTTT
TRBJ2-1 | few | TRBV24-1 | . | CATSDSGYNEQFF | TGTGCCACCAGTGATTCGGGGTACAATGAGCAGTTCTTC
TRBJ2-1 | . | TRBV10-3 | . | CAISHLFSPAPFYNEQFF | TGTGCCATCAGCCACCTTTTCTCACCAGCCCCTTTCTACAATGAGCAGTTCTTC
TRBJ2-1 | . | TRBV27 | . | CASGNGVSYNEQFF | TGTGCCAGCGGGAACGGAGTATCCTACAATGAGCAGTTCTTC
TRBJ1-2 | . | TRBV14 | . | CASSLGWGYGYTF | TGTGCCAGCAGCCTCGGATGGGGCTATGGCTACACCTTC
TRBJ2-1 | many | TRBV12-3/TRBV12-4 | . | CASSPYVPSSYNEQFF | TGTGCCAGCAGTCCCTACGTCCCGAGCTCCTACAATGAGCAGTTCTTC
TRBJ2-5 | few | TRBV4-3 | TRBD2 | CASSQGMNSGRSQETQYF | TGCGCCAGCAGCCAAGGAATGAATAGCGGGAGGTCCCAAGAGACCCAGTACTTC
TRBJ2-1 | few | TRBV29-1 | . | CSVSRSYNEQFF | TGCAGCGTCTCTAGGAGTTACAATGAGCAGTTCTTC
TRBJ2-7 | many | TRBV29-1 | . | CSARLYGTYEQYF | TGCAGCGCCCGACTCTACGGGACCTACGAGCAGTACTTC
TRBJ2-5 | many | TRBV7-9 | . | CASSLRGAILLGETQYF | TGTGCCAGCAGCTTAAGGGGGGCCATACTGCTCGGAGAGACCCAGTACTTC
TRBJ2-1 | . | TRBV6-5 | . | CASSYSKLSSYNEQFF | TGTGCCAGCAGTTACTCGAAGCTGAGCTCCTACAATGAGCAGTTCTTC
TRBJ2-3 | . | TRBV29-1 | TRBD1 | CSVGDRVADTQYF | TGCAGCGTTGGGGACAGGGTGGCAGATACGCAGTATTTT
TRBJ2-1 | . | TRBV10-3 | . | CAISAKDPYNEQFF | TGTGCCATCAGTGCTAAGGACCCATACAATGAGCAGTTCTTC
TRBJ2-2 | . | TRBV10-3 | . | CAIRDTWGGELFF | TGTGCCATCAGAGACACTTGGGGCGGGGAGCTGTTTTTT
TRBJ2-5 | many | TRBV28 | . | CASSPRTAIGTQYF | TGTGCCAGCAGTCCGCGGACAGCTATAGGGACCCAGTACTTC
TRBJ2-1 | few | TRBV18 | . | CASSPAGRASSYNEQFF | TGTGCCAGCTCACCCGCCGGGCGGGCGAGCTCCTACAATGAGCAGTTCTTC
TRBJ2-3 | many | TRBV29-1 | TRBD1 | CSAWTGVGGTDTQYF | TGCAGCGCTTGGACAGGGGTAGGCGGCACAGATACGCAGTATTTT
TRBJ2-3 | . | TRBV6-2/TRBV6-3 | TRBD2 | CASSYPGLAGRVSTDTQYF | TGTGCCAGCAGTTATCCCGGACTAGCGGGAAGAGTCAGCACAGATACGCAGTATTTT
TRBJ2-2 | . | TRBV6-2/TRBV6-3 | TRBD2 | CASRRLAANTGELFF | TGTGCCAGTAGACGACTAGCGGCGAACACCGGGGAGCTGTTTTTT
TRBJ2-1 | many | TRBV20-1 | TRBD2 | CSANPPAGGPGDEQFF | TGCAGTGCTAACCCTCCAGCGGGAGGGCCGGGCGATGAGCAGTTCTTC
TRBJ2-1 | . | TRBV14 | TRBD2 | CASSPWTSGTSSYNEQFF | TGTGCCAGCAGTCCTTGGACTAGCGGGACTAGCTCCTACAATGAGCAGTTCTTC
TRBJ2-1 | many | TRBV7-2 | TRBD2 | CASSPWGTSGNEQFF | TGTGCCAGCAGCCCATGGGGGACTAGCGGCAATGAGCAGTTCTTC
TRBJ2-5 | many | TRBV20-1 | . | CSASGEEETQYF | TGCAGTGCAAGTGGGGAGGAAGAGACCCAGTACTTC
TRBJ2-5 | many | TRBV28 | . | CASTLRREETQYF | TGTGCCAGCACCCTAAGGCGGGAAGAGACCCAGTACTTC
TRBJ2-3 | . | TRBV20-1 | TRBD2 | CSAGQASGSGPDTQYF | TGCAGTGCTGGACAAGCTAGCGGGAGTGGACCAGATACGCAGTATTTT